What follows are 13 T cell receptor beta chains derived from one specimen sequenced in a study of cytomegalovirus exposure and HLA in healthy donors. PCR involved 60 Vbeta and 13 Jbeta primers. Measured with immunoSEQ multiplex PCR; TCRdb has only the in-frame clones, and not every one. The sample includes roughly 130,000 clones, around 70% seen only once; the top ten take about 3.1%. The sample was PBMCs. Receptors originate from a human donor in good health.

The chain recombines TRBV4-2 with TRBJ1-2, with D maybe TRBD1 (5 bases). V dropped 5 bases and J dropped 7 bases, with 17 bases sitting between them. The germline gives CDR1 LGHNA, CDR2 YNFKEQ. The CDR3 length is 14 residues. The CDR3 nucleotides read TGTGCCAGCAGCACCGGGCCCGGGGACTTTGGCTACACCTTC. This sequence encodes CASSTGPGDFGYTF.

This chain connects TRBV6-5 to TRBJ1-2, with TRBD1 identical over 10 bases. CDR1 is MNHEY, CDR2 SVGAGI, per germline. This CDR3 is 15 amino acids long. Losses at the gene ends were 6 bases for V and 8 bases for J; bases not matched to a gene: 12. The CDR3 protein is CASRPPSGTGVGYTF. The CDR3 region has the DNA TGTGCCAGCAGACCTCCCTCCGGGACAGGGGTCGGCTACACCTTC.

This clone showed up just once. The chain is built from TRBV2 and TRBJ1-4; D is uncertain. Trimming took 6 bases from V and 8 from J, leaving 7 bases between them. CDR1 and CDR2 (germline): SNHLY, FYNNEI. CDR3 length: 11 residues. CDR3 sequence reads: CASSRGEKLFF. CDR3 nucleotide sequence: TGTGCCAGCAGCCGAGGGGAAAAACTGTTTTTT.

The chain has TRBV29-1 and TRBJ2-7, with TRBD2 matching over 7 bases. Trimming at V came to 4 bases and at J to 4 bases, leaving 4 bases not matched to a gene. The CDR3 sequence is 12 residues long. CDR1 and CDR2 (germline): SQVTM, ANQGSEA. DNA of the CDR3: TGCAGCGTTGGGACTAGGGCGTACGAGCAGTACTTC. Residues: CSVGTRAYEQYF.

V usage is TRBV2 and J usage is TRBJ2-7; D gene unclear. Trimming stripped 5 bases from V and 2 bases from J, with 13 bases between. The germline gives CDR1 SNHLY, CDR2 FYNNEI. This CDR3 has 14 residues. The CDR3 DNA is TGTGCCAGCAGTCCCATTGGCTTAACCTACGAGCAGTACTTC. This gives the protein CASSPIGLTYEQYF.

The rearrangement joins TRBV7-9 to TRBJ2-1; D is unresolved. This CDR3 spans 15 amino acids. V was cut by 4 bases and J by 1 base, with 11 bases left in between. The V gene's germline CDR1 is SEHNR and CDR2 FQNEAQ (reference sequence). The CDR3 nucleotides read TGTGCCAGCAGCTCACTGGGCGATTCCTACAATGAGCAGTTCTTC. Protein product: CASSSLGDSYNEQFF.

The V and J genes are TRBV30 and TRBJ2-7; 9 bases line up with TRBD2. The V and J ends lost 0 bases and 0 bases, in that order; junction bases with no gene match: 6. From germline, CDR1 is GTSNPN and CDR2 SVGIG (reference sequence). This CDR3 region has 16 residues. Here the CDR3 reads CAWSVPRTSASYEQYF. The CDR3 nucleotides are TGTGCCTGGAGTGTACCAAGGACTAGCGCCTCCTACGAGCAGTACTTC.

This clone was counted only a few times. This chain links TRBV7-2 with TRBJ2-1; D possibly corresponds to TRBD2 (6 bases). The CDR3 has 15 amino acids. V lost 5 bases and J 4 bases, leaving 15 bases between the germline ends. The germline V gene has CDR1 SGHTA and CDR2 FQGNSA. The CDR3 here is CASSLAGSKYNEQFF. CDR3 sequence (DNA): TGTGCCAGCAGCCTCGCGGGGTCTAAGTACAATGAGCAGTTCTTC.

The chain has TRBV14 and TRBJ1-3, with D uncertain. Germline CDR1 and CDR2: SGHDN and FVKESK. Trimming took off 0 bases at V and 4 bases at J, with 4 bases between the two ends. CDR3 length equals 13 residues. The CDR3 DNA reads as TGTGCCAGCAGCCAAGATTTAGGAAACACCATATATTTT. This sequence encodes CASSQDLGNTIYF.

As to this clone: One junction end does not reproduce the germline sequence, and a read error may be involved. The gene calls are TRBV7-9 and TRBJ2-2, with D possibly being TRBD1 (6 bases). From germline, CDR1 is SEHNR and CDR2 FQNEAQ (reference sequence). CDR3 length equals 15 residues. CDR3 DNA sequence: TGTTCCAGCAGCCCCAAGGGACAATTCACCGGGGAGCTGTTTTTT. Its translation is CSSSPKGQFTGELFF.

The rearrangement joins TRBV27 to TRBJ2-7, with a possible D match to TRBD1 (6 bases). Germline V gene data show CDR1 as MNHEY and CDR2 as SMNVEV (reference sequence). Trimming pared 5 bases from V and 2 bases from J, leaving 13 bases between. The CDR3 is 14 amino acids. The CDR3 loop reads CASSPGTNPYEQYF. DNA of the CDR3: TGTGCCAGCAGTCCCGGGACAAACCCCTACGAGCAGTACTTC.

V is TRBV27 and J is TRBJ1-2; the match to TRBD1 covers 9 bases. Losses at the gene ends were 6 bases for V and 8 bases for J; bases not matched to a gene: 13. The CDR3 totals 15 residues. Germline V gene lookup returns CDR1 MNHEY and CDR2 SMNVEV (reference sequence). The CDR3 is CASRTGTGPRSGYTF. In DNA, the CDR3 is TGTGCCAGCAGAACCGGGACAGGGCCCCGATCGGGCTACACCTTC.

This clone was found once. The CDR3 DNA sequence: TGTGCCAGCGCGTCGAACAGGGTGGAAAAACTGTTTTTT. Its protein product is CASASNRVEKLFF. V and J are TRBV6-6 and TRBJ1-4; D may be TRBD1 (6 bases). CDR1 is MNHNY, CDR2 SVGAGI, per germline (reference sequence). V lost 8 bases and J 8 bases, leaving 15 bases between the germline ends. The CDR3 is 13 amino acids.